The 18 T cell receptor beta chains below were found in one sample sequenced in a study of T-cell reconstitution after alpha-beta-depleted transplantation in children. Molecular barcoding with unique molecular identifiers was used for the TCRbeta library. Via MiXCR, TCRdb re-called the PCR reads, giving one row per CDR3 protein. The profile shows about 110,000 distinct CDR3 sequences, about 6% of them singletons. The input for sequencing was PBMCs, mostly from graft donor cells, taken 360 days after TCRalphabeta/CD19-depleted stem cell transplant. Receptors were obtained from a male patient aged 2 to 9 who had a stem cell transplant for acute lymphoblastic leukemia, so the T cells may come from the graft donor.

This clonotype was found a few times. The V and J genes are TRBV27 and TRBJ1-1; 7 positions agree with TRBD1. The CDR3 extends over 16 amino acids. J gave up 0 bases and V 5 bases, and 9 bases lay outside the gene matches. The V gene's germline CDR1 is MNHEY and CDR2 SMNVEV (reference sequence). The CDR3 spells CASSRGRGDLNTEAFF. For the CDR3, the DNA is TGTGCCAGCAGTAGGGGCAGGGGGGATTTGAACACTGAAGCTTTCTTT.

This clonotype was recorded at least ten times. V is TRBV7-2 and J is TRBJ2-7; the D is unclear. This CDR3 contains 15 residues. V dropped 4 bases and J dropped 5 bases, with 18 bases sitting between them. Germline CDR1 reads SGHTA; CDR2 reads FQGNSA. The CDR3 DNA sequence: TGTGCCAGCAGCTCCCCACGGAAGGGTAACCACGAGCAGTACTTC. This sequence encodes CASSSPRKGNHEQYF.

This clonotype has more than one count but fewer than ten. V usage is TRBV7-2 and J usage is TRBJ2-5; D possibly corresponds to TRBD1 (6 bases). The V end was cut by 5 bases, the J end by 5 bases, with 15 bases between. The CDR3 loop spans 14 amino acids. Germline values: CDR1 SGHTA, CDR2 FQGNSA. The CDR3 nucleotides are TGTGCCAGCAGCCCGGGACAAAAGGCGGAGACCCAGTACTTC. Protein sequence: CASSPGQKAETQYF.

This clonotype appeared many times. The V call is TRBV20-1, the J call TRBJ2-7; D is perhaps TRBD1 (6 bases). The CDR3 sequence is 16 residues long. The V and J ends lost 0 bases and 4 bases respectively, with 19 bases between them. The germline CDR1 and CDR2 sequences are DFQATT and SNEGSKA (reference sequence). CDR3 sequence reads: CSARDPGRGTFYEQYF. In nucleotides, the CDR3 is TGCAGTGCTAGAGACCCCGGTAGGGGGACATTTTACGAGCAGTACTTC.

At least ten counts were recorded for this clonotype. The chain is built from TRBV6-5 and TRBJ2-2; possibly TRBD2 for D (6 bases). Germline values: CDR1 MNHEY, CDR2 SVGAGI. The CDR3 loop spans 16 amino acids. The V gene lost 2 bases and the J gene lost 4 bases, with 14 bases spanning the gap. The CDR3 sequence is CASSYTPLASTGELFF. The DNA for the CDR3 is TGTGCCAGCAGTTACACACCTCTAGCGTCCACCGGGGAGCTGTTTTTT.

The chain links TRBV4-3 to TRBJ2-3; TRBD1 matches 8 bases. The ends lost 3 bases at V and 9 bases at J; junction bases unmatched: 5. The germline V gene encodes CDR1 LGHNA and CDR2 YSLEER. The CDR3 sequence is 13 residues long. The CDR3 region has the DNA TGCGCCAGCAGCCAGCATAGGACAGGGACGCAGTATTTT. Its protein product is CASSQHRTGTQYF.

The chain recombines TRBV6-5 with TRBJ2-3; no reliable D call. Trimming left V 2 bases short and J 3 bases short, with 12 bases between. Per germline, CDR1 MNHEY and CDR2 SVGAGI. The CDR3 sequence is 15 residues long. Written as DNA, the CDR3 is TGTGCCAGCAGTTACAGGGTCGGTGGAACAGATACGCAGTATTTT. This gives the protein CASSYRVGGTDTQYF.

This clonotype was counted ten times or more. The CDR3 region has the DNA TGTGCCATCACCGAGGACAGGGGGAACACCGGGGAGCTGTTTTTT. Encoded protein: CAITEDRGNTGELFF. The chain uses TRBV10-3 and TRBJ2-2; 9 bases agree with TRBD1. This CDR3 contains 15 residues. Germline V lookup: CDR1 ENHRY, CDR2 SYGVKD. Losses at the gene ends were 7 bases for V and 1 base for J; bases not matched to a gene: 4.

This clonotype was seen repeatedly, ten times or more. The CDR3 protein is CASSLAPVDEQFF. Here the CDR3 DNA reads TGTGCCAGCAGCTTAGCCCCTGTCGATGAGCAGTTCTTC. The chain recombines TRBV7-9 with TRBJ2-1; D is unclear. Germline V gene sequence: CDR1 SEHNR, CDR2 FQNEAQ (reference sequence). Trimming pared 0 bases from V and 8 bases from J, leaving 8 bases between. The CDR3 contains 13 residues.

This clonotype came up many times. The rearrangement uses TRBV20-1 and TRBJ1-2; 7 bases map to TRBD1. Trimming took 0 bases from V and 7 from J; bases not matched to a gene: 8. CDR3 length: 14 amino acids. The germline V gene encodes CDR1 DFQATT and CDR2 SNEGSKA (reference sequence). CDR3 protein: CSARDVTGIFGYTF. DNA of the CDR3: TGCAGTGCTAGAGATGTGACAGGGATCTTTGGCTACACCTTC.

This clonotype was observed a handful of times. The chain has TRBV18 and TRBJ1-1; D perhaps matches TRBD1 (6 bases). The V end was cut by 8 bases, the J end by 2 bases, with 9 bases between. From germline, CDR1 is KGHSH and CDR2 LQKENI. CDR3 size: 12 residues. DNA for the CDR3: TGTGCCAGCCAAGGGGGAAACACTGAAGCTTTCTTT. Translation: CASQGGNTEAFF.

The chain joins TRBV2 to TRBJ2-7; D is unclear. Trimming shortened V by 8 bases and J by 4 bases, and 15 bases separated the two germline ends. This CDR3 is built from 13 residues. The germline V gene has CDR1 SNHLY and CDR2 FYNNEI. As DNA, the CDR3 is TGTGCCAGCTTTGAATCCTTGCAGTACGAGCAGTACTTC. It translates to CASFESLQYEQYF.

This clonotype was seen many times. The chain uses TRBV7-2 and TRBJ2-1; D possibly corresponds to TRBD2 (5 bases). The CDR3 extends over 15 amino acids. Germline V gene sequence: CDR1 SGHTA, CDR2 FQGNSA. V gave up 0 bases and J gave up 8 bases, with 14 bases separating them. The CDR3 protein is CASSLARGLRDEQFF. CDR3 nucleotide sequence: TGTGCCAGCAGCTTAGCTCGCGGGTTAAGGGATGAGCAGTTCTTC.

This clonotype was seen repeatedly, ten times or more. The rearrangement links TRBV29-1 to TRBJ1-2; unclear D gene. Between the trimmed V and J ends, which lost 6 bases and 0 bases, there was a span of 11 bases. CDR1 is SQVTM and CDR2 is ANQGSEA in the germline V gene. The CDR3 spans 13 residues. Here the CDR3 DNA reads TGCAGCGTAGAGATAGGAGCTAACTATGGCTACACCTTC. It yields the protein CSVEIGANYGYTF. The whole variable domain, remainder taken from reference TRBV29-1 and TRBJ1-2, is SAVISQKPSRDICQRGTSLTIQCQVDSQVTMMFWYRQQPGQSLTLIATANQGSEATYESGFVIDKFPISRPNLTFSTLTVSNMSPEDSSIYLCSVEIGANYGYTFGSGTRLTVV.

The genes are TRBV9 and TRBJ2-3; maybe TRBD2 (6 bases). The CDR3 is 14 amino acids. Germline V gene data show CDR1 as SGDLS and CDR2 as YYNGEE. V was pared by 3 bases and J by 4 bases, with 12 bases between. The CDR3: CASSARLDADTQYF. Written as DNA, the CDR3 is TGTGCCAGCAGCGCGAGACTAGATGCAGATACGCAGTATTTT.

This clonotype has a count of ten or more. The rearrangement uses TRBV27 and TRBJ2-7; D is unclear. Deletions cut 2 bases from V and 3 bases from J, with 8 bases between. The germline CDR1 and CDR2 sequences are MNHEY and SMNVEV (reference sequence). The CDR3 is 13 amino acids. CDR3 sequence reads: CASSLTANYEQYF. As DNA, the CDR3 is TGTGCCAGCAGTTTAACAGCGAACTACGAGCAGTACTTC.

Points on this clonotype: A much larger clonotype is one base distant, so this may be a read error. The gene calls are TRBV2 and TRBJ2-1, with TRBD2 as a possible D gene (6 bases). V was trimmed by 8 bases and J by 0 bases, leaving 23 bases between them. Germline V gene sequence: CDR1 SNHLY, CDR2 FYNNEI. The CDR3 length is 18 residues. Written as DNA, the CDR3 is TGTGCCAGCTGTCGACCTAGACTAGTAAAAAGCTCCTACAATGAGCAGTTCTTC. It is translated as CASCRPRLVKSSYNEQFF.

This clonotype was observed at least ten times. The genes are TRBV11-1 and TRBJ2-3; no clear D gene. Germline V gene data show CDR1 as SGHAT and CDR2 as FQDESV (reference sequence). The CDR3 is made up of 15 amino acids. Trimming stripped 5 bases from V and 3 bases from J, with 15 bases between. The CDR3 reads CASSDTALGTDTQYF. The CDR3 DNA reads TGTGCCAGCAGCGACACCGCCCTAGGTACAGATACGCAGTATTTT.